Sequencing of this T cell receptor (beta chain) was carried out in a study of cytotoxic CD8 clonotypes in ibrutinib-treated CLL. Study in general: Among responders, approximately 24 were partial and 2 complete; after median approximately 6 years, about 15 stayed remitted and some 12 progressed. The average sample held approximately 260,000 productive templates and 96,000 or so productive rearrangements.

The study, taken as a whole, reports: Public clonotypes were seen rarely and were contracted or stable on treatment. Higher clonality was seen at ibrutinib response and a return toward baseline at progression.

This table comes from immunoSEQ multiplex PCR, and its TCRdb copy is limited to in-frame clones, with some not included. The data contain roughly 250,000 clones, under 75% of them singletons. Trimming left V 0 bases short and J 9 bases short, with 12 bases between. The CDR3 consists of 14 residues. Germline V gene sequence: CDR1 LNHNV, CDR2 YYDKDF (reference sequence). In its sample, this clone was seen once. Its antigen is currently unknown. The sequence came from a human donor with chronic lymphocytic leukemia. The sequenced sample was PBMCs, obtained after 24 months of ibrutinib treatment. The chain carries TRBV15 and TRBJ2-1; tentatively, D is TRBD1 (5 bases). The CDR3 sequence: CATSRDLGLSEQFF. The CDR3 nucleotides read TGTGCCACCAGCAGAGACCTGGGGCTTTCTGAGCAGTTCTTC.